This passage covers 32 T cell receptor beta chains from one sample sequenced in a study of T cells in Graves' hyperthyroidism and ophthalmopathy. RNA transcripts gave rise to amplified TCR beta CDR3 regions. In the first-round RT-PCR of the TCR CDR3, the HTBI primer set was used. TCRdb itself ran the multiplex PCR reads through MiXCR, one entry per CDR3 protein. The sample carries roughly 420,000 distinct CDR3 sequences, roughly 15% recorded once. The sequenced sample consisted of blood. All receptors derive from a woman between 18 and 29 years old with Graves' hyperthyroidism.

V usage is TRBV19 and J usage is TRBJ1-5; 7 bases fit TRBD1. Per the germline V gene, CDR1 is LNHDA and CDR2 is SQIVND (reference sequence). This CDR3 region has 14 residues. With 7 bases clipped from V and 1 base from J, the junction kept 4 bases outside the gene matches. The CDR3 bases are TGTGCCAGTACCGACAGGGAGAGCAATCAGCCCCAGCATTTT. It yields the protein CASTDRESNQPQHF.

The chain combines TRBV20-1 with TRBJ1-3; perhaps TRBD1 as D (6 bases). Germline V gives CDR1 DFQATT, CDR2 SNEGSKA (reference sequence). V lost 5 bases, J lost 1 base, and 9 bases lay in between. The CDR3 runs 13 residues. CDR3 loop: CSADTGSGNTIYF. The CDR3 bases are TGCAGTGCTGACACAGGGTCTGGAAACACCATATATTTT.

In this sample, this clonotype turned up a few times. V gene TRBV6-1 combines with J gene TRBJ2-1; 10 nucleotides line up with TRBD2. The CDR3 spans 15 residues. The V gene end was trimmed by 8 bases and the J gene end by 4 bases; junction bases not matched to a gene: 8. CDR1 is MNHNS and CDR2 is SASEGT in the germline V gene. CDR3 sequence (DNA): TGTGCCAGCGGAAGTACTAGCGGGGCGTACAATGAGCAGTTCTTC. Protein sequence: CASGSTSGAYNEQFF.

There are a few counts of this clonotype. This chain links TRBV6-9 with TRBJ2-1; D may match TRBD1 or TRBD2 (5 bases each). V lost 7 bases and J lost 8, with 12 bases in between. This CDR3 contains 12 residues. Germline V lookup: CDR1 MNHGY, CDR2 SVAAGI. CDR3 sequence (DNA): TGTGCCAGCAAGTTTCTGGGGGATGAGCAGTTCTTC. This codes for CASKFLGDEQFF.

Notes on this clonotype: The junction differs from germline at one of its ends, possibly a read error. CDR3 amino acids: CASSYRESGSDAQYF. Written as DNA, the CDR3 is TGTGCCAGCAGTTACCGCGAGAGCGGGTCAGATGCGCAGTATTTT. V usage is TRBV6-2 or TRBV6-3 and J usage is TRBJ2-3; D perhaps matches TRBD2 (6 bases). Germline V gene lookup returns CDR1 MNHEY and CDR2 SVGEGT. The CDR3 has 15 amino acids.

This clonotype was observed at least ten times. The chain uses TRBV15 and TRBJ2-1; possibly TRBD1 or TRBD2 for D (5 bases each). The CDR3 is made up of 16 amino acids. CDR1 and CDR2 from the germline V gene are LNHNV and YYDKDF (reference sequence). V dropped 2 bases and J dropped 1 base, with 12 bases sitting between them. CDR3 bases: TGTGCCACCAGCAGATACCGGGACGGATCCTACAATGAGCAGTTCTTC. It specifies CATSRYRDGSYNEQFF. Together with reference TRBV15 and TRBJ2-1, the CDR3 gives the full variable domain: DAMVIQNPRYQVTQFGKPVTLSCSQTLNHNVMYWYQQKSSQAPKLLFHYYDKDFNNEADTPDNFQSRRPNTSFCFLDIRSPGLGDTAMYLCATSRYRDGSYNEQFFGPGTRLTVL.

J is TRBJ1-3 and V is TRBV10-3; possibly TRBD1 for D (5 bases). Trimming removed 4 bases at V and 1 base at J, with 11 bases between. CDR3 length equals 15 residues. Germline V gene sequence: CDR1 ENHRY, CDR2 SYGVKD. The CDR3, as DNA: TGTGCCATCAGTGTAAGCGGGGGTTCTGGAAACACCATATATTTT. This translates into CAISVSGGSGNTIYF.

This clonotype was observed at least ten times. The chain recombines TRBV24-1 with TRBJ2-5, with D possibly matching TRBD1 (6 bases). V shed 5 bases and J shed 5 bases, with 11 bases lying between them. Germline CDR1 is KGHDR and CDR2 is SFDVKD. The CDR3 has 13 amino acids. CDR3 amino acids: CATSARGVETQYF. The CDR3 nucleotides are TGTGCCACCAGTGCCAGGGGAGTGGAGACCCAGTACTTC.

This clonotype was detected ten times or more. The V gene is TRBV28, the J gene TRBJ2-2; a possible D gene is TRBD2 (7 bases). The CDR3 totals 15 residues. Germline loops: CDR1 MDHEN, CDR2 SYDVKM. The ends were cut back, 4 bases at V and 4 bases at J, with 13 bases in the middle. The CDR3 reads CASSSGLGGTGELFF. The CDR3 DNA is TGTGCCAGCAGTTCTGGACTAGGGGGCACCGGGGAGCTGTTTTTT. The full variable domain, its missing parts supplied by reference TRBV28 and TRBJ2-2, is DVKVTQSSRYLVKRTGEKVFLECVQDMDHENMFWYRQDPGLGLRLIYFSYDVKMKEKGDIPEGYSVSREKKERFSLILESASTNQTSMYLCASSSGLGGTGELFFGEGSRLTVL.

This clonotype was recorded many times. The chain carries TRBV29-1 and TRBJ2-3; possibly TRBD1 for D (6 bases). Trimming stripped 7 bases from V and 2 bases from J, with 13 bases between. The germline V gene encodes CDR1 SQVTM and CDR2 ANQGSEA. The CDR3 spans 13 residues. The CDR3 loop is CSAGQLHTDTQYF. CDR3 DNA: TGCAGCGCCGGACAGCTCCACACAGATACGCAGTATTTT.

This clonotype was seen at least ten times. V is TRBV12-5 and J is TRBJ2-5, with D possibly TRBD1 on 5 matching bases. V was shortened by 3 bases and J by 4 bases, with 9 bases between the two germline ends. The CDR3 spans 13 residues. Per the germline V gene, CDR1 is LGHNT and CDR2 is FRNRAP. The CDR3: CASGLGQGETQYF. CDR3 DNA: TGTGCTAGTGGTTTAGGGCAGGGAGAGACCCAGTACTTC.

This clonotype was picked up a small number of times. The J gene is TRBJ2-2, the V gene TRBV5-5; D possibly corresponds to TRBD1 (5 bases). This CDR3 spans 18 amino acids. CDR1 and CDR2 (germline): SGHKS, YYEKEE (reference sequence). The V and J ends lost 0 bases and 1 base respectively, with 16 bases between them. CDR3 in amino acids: CASSLVLSPQGNTGELFF. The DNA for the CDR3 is TGTGCCAGCAGCTTGGTACTGTCCCCTCAGGGGAACACCGGGGAGCTGTTTTTT.

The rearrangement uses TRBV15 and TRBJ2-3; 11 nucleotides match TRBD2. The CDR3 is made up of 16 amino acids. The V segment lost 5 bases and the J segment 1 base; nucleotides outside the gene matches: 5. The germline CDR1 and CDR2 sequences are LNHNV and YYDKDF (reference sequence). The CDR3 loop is CATSGLAGGGTDTQYF. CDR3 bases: TGTGCCACCAGCGGGCTAGCGGGAGGCGGCACAGATACGCAGTATTTT.

For the CDR3, the DNA is TGCGCCAGCAGTGAGTCGAGGGACTACAATGAGCAGTTCTTC. This encodes CASSESRDYNEQFF. The V call is TRBV10-2, the J call TRBJ2-1; perhaps TRBD2 as D (5 bases). The V end was cut by 0 bases, the J end by 3 bases, with 6 bases between. This CDR3 region has 14 residues. CDR1 and CDR2 (germline): WSHSY, SAAADI.

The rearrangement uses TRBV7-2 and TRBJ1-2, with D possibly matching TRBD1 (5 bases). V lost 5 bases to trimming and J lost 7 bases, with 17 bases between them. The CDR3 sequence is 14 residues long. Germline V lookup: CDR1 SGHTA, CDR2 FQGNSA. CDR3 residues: CASSPGGGVGGYTF. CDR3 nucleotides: TGTGCCAGCAGCCCGGGGGGTGGGGTCGGTGGCTACACCTTC. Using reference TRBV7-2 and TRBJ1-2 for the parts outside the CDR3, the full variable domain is GAGVSQSPSNKVTEKGKDVELRCDPISGHTALYWYRQSLGQGLEFLIYFQGNSAPDKSGLPSDRFSAERTGGSVSTLTIQRTQQEDSAVYLCASSPGGGVGGYTFGSGTRLTVV.

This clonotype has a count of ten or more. The DNA for the CDR3 is TGTGCCAGCAGCTTAGCTCGCTCCGAGGTCGAGCAGTTCTTC. This codes for CASSLARSEVEQFF. The chain employs TRBV11-2 and TRBJ2-1; D unclear. Germline CDR1 reads SGHAT; CDR2 reads FQNNGV. The CDR3 runs to 14 residues. V lost 1 base and J lost 10, with 14 bases in between.

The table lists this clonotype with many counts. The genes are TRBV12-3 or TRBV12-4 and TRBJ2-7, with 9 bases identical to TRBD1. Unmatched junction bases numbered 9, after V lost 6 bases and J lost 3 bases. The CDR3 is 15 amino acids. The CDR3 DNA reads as TGTGCCAGCAGACCCGCCGGGACAGGGAACTACGAGCAGTACTTC. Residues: CASRPAGTGNYEQYF.

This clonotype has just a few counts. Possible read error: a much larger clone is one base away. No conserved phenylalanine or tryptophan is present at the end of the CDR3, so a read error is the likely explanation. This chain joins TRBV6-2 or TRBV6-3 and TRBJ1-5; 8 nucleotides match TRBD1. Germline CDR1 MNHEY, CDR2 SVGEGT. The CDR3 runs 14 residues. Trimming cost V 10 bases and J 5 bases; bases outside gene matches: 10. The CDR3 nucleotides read TGTGCCACCGTGGACAGGGACAGTTATCAGCCCCAGCATCTT. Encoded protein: CATVDRDSYQPQHL.

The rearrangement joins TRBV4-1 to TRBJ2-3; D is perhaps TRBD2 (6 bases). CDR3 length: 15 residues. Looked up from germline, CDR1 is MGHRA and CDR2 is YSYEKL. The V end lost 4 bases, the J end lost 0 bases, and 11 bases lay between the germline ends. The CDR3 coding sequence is TGCGCCAGCAGCCCTGGACTAACTAGCACAGATACGCAGTATTTT. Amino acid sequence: CASSPGLTSTDTQYF.

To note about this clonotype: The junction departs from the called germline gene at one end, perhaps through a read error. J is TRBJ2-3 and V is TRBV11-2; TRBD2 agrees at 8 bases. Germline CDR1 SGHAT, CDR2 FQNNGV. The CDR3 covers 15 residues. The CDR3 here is CASSLDGRAGDTRYF. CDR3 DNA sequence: TGTGCCAGCAGCTTAGACGGGAGGGCGGGGGACACGCGGTATTTT. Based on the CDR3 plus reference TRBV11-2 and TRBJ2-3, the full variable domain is EAGVAQSPRYKIIEKRQSVAFWCNPISGHATLYWYQQILGQGPKLLIQFQNNGVVDDSQLPKDRFSAERLKGVDSTLKIQPAKLEDSAVYLCASSLDGRAGDTRYFGPGTRLTVL.

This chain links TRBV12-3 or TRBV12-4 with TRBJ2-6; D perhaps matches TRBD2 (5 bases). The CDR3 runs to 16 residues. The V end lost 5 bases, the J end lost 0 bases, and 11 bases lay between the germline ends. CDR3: CASSPRTSSGANVLTF. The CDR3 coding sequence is TGTGCCAGCAGTCCACGCACTAGCTCTGGGGCCAACGTCCTGACTTTC.

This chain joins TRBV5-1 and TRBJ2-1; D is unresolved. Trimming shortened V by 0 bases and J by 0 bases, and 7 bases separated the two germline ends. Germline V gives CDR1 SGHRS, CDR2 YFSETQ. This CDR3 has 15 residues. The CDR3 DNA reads TGCGCCAGCAGCTTGGACCAAAGCTCCTACAATGAGCAGTTCTTC. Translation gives CASSLDQSSYNEQFF.

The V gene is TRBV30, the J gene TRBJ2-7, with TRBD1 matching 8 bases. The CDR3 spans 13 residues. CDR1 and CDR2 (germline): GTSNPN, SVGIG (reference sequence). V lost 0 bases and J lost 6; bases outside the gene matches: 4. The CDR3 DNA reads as TGTGCCTGGAGTGTAGGCAGGGGGCGCGAGCAGTACTTC. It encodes CAWSVGRGREQYF.

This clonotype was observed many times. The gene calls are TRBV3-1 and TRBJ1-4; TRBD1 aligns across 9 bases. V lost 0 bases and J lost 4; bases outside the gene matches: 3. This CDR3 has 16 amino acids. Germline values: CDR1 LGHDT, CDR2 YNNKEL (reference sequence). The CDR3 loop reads CASSQDGQGNNEKLFF. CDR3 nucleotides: TGTGCCAGCAGCCAAGACGGACAGGGGAATAATGAAAAACTGTTTTTT.

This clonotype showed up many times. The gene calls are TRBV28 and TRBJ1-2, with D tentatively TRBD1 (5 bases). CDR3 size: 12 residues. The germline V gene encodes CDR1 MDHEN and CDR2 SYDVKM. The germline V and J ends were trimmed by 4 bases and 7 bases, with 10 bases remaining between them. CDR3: CASSWGGGGYTF. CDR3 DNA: TGTGCCAGCAGTTGGGGGGGGGGTGGCTACACCTTC.

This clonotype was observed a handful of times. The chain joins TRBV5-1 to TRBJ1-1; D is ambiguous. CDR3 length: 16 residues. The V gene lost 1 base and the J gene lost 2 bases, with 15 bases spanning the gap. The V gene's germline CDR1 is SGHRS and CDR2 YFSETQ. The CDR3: CASSLRDILPNTEAFF. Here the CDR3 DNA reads TGCGCCAGCAGCTTGAGAGACATCCTACCCAACACTGAAGCTTTCTTT.

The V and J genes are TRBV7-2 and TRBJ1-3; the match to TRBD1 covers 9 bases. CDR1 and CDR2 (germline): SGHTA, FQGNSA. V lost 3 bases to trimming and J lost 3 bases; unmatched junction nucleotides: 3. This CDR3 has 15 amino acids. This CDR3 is CASSFTGGHGNTIYF. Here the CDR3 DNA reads TGTGCCAGCAGCTTTACAGGGGGCCATGGAAACACCATATATTTT. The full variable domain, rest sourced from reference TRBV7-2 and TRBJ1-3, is GAGVSQSPSNKVTEKGKDVELRCDPISGHTALYWYRQSLGQGLEFLIYFQGNSAPDKSGLPSDRFSAERTGGSVSTLTIQRTQQEDSAVYLCASSFTGGHGNTIYFGEGSWLTVV.

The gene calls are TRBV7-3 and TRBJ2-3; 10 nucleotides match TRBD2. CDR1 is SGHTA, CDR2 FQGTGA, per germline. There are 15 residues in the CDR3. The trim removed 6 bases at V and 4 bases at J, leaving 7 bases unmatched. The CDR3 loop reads CASRLAGYRPDTQYF. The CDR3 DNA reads TGTGCCAGCAGACTAGCGGGATACCGTCCAGATACGCAGTATTTT.

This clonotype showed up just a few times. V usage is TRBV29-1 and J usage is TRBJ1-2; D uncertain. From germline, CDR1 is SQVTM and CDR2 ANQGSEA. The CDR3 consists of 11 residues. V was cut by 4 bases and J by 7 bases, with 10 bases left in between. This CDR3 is CSVGGLLGYTF. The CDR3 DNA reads TGCAGCGTTGGAGGTTTGCTTGGCTACACCTTC.

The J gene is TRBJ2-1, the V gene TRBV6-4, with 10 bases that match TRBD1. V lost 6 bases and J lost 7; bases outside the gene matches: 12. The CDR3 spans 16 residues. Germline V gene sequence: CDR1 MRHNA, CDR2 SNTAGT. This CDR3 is CASSRQGAQGGNEQFF. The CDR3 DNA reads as TGTGCCAGCAGCCGACAGGGGGCGCAAGGTGGGAATGAGCAGTTCTTC.

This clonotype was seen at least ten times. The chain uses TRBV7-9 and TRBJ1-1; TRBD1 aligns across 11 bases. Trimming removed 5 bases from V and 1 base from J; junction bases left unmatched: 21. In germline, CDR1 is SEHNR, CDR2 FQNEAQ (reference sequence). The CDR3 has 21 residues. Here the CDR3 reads CASSAFRTGGAMVYSNTEAFF. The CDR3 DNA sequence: TGTGCCAGCAGCGCGTTCCGGACAGGGGGCGCGATGGTGTACTCGAACACTGAAGCTTTCTTT.

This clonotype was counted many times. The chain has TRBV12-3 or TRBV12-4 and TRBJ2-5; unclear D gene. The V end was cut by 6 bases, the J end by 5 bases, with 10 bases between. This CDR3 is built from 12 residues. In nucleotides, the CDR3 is TGTGCCAGCAGCTTCCATGGGGAGACCCAGTACTTC. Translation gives CASSFHGETQYF.